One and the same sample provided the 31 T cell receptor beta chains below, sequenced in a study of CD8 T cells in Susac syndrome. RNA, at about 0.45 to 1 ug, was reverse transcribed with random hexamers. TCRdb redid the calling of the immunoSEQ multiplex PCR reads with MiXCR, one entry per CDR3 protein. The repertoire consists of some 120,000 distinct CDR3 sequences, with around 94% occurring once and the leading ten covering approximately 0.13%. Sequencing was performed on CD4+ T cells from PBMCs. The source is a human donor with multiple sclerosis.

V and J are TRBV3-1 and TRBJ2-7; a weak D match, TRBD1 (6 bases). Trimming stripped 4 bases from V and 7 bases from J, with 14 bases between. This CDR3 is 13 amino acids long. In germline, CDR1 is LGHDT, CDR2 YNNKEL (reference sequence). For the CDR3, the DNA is TGTGCCAGCAGCCGCCCGGGGCAGGGGGAGCAGTACTTC. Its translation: CASSRPGQGEQYF.

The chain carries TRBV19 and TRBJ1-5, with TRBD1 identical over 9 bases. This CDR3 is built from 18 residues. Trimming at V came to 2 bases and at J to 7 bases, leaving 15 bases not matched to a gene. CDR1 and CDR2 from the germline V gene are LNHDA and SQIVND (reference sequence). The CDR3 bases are TGTGCCAGTAGTATAACCCCTTTGGACAGGGGAGGTGGACAGCCCCAGCATTTT. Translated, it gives CASSITPLDRGGGQPQHF.

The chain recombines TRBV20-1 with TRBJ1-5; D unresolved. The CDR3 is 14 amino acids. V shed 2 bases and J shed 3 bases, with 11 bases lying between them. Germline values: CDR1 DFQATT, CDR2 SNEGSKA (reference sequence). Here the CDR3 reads CSARIPSDNQPQHF. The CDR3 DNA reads TGCAGTGCTAGAATCCCCAGCGACAATCAGCCCCAGCATTTT.

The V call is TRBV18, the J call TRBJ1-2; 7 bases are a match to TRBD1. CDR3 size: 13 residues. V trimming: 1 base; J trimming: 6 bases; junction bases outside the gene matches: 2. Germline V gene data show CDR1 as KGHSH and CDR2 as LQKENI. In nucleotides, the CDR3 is TGTGCCAGCTCACCACGACAGGGAGATGGCTACACCTTC. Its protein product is CASSPRQGDGYTF.

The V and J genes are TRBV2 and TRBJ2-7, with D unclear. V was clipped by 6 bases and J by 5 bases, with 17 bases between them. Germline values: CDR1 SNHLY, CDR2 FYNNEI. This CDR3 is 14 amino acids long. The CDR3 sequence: CASRDGAYLDEQYF. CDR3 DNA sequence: TGTGCCAGCAGGGACGGTGCGTACCTAGACGAGCAGTACTTC.

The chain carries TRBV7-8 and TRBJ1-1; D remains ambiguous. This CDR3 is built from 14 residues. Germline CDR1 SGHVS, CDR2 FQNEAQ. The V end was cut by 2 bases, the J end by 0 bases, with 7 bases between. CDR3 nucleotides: TGTGCCAGCAGCTTACTTAACATGAACACTGAAGCTTTCTTT. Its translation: CASSLLNMNTEAFF. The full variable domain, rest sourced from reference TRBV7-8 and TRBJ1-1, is GAGVSQSPRYKVAKRGQDVALRCDPISGHVSLFWYQQALGQGPEFLTYFQNEAQLDKSGLPSDRFFAERPEGSVSTLKIQRTQQEDSAVYLCASSLLNMNTEAFFGQGTRLTVV.

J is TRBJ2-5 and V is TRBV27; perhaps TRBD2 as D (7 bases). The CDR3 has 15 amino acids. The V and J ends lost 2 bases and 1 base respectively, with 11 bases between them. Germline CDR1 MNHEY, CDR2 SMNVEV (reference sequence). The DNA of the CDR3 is TGTGCCAGCAGTTTAGGGGGGGCCTCCCAAGAGACCCAGTACTTC. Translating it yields CASSLGGASQETQYF.

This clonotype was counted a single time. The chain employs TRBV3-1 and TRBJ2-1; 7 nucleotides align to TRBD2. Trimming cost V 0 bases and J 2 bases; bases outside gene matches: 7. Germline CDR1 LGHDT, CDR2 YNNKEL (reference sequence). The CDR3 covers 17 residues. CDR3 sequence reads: CASSQEQRGGPYNEQFF. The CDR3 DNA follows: TGTGCCAGCAGCCAAGAACAGCGGGGAGGACCCTACAATGAGCAGTTCTTC.

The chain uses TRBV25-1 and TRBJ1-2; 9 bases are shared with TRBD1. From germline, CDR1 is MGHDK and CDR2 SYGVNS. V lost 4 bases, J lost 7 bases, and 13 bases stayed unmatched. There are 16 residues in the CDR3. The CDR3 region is CASSGWPTGGGGGYTF. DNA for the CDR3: TGTGCCAGCAGTGGCTGGCCGACAGGGGGAGGGGGTGGCTACACCTTC.

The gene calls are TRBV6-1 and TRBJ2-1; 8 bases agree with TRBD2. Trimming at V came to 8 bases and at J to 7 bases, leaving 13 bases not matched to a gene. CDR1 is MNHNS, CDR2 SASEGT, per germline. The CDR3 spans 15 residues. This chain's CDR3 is CASGLASGSMNEQFF. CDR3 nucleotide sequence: TGTGCCAGCGGGCTGGCGAGCGGGAGTATGAATGAGCAGTTCTTC.

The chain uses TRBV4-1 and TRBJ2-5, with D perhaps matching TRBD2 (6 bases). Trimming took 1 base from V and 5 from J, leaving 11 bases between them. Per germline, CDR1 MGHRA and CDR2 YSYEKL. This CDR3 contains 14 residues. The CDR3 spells CASSQGRAQETQYF. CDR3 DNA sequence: TGCGCCAGCAGCCAAGGGAGGGCGCAGGAGACCCAGTACTTC.

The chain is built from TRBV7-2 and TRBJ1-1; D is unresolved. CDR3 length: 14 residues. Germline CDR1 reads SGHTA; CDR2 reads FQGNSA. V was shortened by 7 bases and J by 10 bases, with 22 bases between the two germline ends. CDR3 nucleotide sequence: TGTGCCAGCAACCGATTGGAACAGCGGCTGCGAGCTTTCTTT. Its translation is CASNRLEQRLRAFF.

CDR3 coding DNA: TGTGCCAGCAGCGCTGGACAGAATAGCAATCAGCCCCAGCATTTT. Protein product: CASSAGQNSNQPQHF. The chain couples TRBV11-2 to TRBJ1-5, with a tentative D call TRBD1 (6 bases). CDR1 and CDR2 (germline): SGHAT, FQNNGV. Deletions cut 5 bases from V and 0 bases from J, with 11 bases between. The length of the CDR3 is 15 residues.

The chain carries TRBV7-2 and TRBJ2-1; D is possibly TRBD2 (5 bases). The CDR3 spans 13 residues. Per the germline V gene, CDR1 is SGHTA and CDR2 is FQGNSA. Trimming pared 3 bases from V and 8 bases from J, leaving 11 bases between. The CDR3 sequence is CASSFGNLDEQFF. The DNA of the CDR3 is TGTGCCAGCAGCTTCGGGAATTTGGATGAGCAGTTCTTC.

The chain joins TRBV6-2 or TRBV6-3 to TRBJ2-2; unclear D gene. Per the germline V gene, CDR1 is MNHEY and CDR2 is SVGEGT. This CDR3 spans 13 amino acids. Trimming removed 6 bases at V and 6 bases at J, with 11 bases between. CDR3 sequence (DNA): TGTGCCAGCAGCCTAACAAGCTCCGGGGAGCTGTTTTTT. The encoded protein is CASSLTSSGELFF.

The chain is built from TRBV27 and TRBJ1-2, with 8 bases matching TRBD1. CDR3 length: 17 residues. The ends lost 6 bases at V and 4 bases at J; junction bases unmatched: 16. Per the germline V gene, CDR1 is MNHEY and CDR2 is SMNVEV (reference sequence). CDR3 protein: CASRRTLNPTGAYGYTF. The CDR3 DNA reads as TGTGCCAGCAGGCGTACTCTAAACCCGACAGGGGCCTATGGCTACACCTTC.

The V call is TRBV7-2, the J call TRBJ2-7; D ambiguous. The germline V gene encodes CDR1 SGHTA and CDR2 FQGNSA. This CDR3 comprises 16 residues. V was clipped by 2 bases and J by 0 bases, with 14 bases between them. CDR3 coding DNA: TGTGCCAGCAGCTTATCTCTTTGGCGGAGCTCCTACGAGCAGTACTTC. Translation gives CASSLSLWRSSYEQYF.

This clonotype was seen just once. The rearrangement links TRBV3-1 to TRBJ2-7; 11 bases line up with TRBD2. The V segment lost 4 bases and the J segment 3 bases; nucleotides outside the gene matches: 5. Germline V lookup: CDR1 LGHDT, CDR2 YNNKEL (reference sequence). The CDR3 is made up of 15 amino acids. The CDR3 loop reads CASSPGTSGNYEQYF. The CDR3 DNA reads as TGTGCCAGCAGCCCCGGGACTAGCGGAAACTACGAGCAGTACTTC.

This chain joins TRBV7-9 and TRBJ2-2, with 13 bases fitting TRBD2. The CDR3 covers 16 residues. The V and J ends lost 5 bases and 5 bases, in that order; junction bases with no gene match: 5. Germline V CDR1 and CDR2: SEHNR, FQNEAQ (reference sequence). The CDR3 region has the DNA TGTGCCAGCAGCCGGACTAGCGGGAGTTTGACCGGGGAGCTGTTTTTT. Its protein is CASSRTSGSLTGELFF.

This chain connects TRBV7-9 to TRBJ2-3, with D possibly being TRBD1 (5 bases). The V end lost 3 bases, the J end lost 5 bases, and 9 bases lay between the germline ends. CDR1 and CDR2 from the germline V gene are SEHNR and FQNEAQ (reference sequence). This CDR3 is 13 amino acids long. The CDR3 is CASSFEGVDTQYF. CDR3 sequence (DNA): TGTGCCAGCAGCTTCGAAGGGGTAGATACGCAGTATTTT.

CDR3 region: CASSLGLQGGPDEQYF. The DNA for the CDR3 is TGCGCCAGCAGCTTAGGCTTACAGGGGGGACCGGACGAGCAGTACTTC. J is TRBJ2-7 and V is TRBV5-1; TRBD1 agrees at 8 bases. CDR1 SGHRS and CDR2 YFSETQ come from the germline V gene. The CDR3 has 16 residues. V shed 2 bases, J shed 5 bases, and the junction held 12 bases outside the gene matches.

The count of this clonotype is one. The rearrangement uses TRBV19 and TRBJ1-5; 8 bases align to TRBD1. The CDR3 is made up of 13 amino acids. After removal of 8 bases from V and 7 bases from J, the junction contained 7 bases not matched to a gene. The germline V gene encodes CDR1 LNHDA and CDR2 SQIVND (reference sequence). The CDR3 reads CASLDRENQPQHF. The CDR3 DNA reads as TGTGCCAGTTTGGACAGGGAGAACCAGCCCCAGCATTTT.

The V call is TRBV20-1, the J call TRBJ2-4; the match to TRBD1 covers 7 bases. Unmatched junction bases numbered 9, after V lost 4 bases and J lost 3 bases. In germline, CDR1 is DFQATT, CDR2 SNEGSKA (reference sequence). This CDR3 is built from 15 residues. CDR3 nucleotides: TGCAGTGCTAACCCGGGACAGTCTGGCAAAAACATTCAGTACTTC. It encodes CSANPGQSGKNIQYF.

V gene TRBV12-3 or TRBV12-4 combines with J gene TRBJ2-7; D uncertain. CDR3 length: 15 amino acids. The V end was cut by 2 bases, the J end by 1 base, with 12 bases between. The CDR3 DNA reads TGTGCCAGCAGTTTATCTCGCCAGACTTCCTACGAGCAGTACTTC. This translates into CASSLSRQTSYEQYF.

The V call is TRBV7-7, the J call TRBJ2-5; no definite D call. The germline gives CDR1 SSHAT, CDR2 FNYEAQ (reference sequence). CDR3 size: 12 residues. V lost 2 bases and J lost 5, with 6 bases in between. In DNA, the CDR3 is TGTGCCAGCAGCTTAAGTATGGAGACCCAGTACTTC. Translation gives CASSLSMETQYF.

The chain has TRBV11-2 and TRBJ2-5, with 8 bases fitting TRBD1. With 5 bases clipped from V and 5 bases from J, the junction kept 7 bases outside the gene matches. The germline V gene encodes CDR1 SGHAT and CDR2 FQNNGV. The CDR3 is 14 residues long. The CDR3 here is CASSTTGDLETQYF. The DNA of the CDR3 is TGTGCCAGCAGCACGACAGGGGATCTGGAGACCCAGTACTTC. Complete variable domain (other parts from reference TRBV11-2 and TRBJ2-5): EAGVAQSPRYKIIEKRQSVAFWCNPISGHATLYWYQQILGQGPKLLIQFQNNGVVDDSQLPKDRFSAERLKGVDSTLKIQPAKLEDSAVYLCASSTTGDLETQYFGPGTRLLVL.

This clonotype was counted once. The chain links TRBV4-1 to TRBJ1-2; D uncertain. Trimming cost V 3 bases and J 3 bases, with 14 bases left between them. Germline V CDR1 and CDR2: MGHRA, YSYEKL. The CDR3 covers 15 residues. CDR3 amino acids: CASSQSRFSYYGYTF. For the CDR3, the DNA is TGCGCCAGCAGCCAGAGCAGGTTCTCGTACTATGGCTACACCTTC.

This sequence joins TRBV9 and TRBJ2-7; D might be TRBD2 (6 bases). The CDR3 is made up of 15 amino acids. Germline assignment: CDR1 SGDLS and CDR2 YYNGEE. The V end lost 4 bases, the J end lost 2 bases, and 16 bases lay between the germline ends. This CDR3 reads CASSPWGGRTYEQYF. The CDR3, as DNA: TGTGCCAGCAGCCCCTGGGGAGGCCGGACCTACGAGCAGTACTTC. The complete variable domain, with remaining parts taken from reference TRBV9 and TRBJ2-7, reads DSGVTQTPKHLITATGQRVTLRCSPRSGDLSVYWYQQSLDQGLQFLIQYYNGEERAKGNILERFSAQQFPDLHSELNLSSLELGDSALYFCASSPWGGRTYEQYFGPGTRLTVT.

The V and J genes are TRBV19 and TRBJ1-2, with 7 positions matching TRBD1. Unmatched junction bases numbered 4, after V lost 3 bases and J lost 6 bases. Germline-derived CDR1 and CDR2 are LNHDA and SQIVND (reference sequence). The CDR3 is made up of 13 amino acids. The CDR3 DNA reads TGTGCCAGTAGTATCCGAACAGGGGATGGCTACACCTTC. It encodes CASSIRTGDGYTF.

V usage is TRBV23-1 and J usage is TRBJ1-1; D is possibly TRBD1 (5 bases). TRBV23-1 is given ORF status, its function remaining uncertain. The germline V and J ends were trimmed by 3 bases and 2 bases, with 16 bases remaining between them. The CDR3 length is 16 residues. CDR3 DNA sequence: TGCGCCAGCAGTCATCCAGGGAGCAGTTCTAACACTGAAGCTTTCTTT. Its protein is CASSHPGSSSNTEAFF.

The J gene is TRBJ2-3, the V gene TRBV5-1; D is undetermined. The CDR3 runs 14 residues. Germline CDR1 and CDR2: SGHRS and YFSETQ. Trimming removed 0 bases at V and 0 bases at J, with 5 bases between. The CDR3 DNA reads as TGCGCCAGCAGCTTGGTTTACAGCACAGATACGCAGTATTTT. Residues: CASSLVYSTDTQYF.